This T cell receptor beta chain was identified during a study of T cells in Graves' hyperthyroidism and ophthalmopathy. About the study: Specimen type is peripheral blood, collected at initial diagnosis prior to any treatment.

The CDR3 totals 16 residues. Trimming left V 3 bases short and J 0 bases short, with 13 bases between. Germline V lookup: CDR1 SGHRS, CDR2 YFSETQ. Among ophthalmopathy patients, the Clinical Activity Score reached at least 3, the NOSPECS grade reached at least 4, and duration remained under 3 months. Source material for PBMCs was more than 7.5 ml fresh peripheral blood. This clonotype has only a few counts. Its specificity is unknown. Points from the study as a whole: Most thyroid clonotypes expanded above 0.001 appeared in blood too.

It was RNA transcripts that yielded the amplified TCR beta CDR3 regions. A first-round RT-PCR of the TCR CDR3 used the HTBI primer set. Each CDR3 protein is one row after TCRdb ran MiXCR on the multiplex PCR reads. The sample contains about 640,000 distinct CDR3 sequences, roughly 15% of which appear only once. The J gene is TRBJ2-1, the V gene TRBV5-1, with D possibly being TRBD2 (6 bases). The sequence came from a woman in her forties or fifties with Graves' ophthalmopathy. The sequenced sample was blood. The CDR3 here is CASSSGLLSSYNEQFF. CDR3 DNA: TGCGCCAGCAGCTCGGGACTTCTGAGCTCCTACAATGAGCAGTTCTTC.